The text below deals with one T cell receptor (beta chain). Its target is not known. The CDR3 goes on 3 residues after the read ends, and that part is filled in from the germline J gene. Trimming pared 4 bases from V and 1 base from J, leaving 12 bases between. The length of the CDR3 is 15 residues. Germline loops: CDR1 SGHRS, CDR2 YFSETQ. This specimen belongs to a study of T cells in women clearing cervical HPV infection. Study-level information: No precancer developed; the control's incident HPV16 infection cleared within 12 months. Regarding the study as a whole: CIN3+ cases had significantly higher TCR repertoire richness than controls, but evenness did not differ.

The protocol was immunoSEQ multiplex PCR, while the TCRdb copy is restricted to in-frame clones and leaves out a portion. The table for this sample gives approximately 44,000 clones. This sequence was found in a woman aged 18 to 75 with a cervical HPV16 infection that either progressed to CIN3+ or cleared (not recorded which). The V call is TRBV5-1, the J call TRBJ1-3, with D unresolved. The sample consisted of blood buffy coat. CDR3 DNA, as far as it was read: TGCGCCAGCAGCGCGGGAGGGAGTTCTGGAAACACC. The encoded protein is CASSAGGSSGNT. The entire CDR3 protein is CASSAGGSSGNTIYF.